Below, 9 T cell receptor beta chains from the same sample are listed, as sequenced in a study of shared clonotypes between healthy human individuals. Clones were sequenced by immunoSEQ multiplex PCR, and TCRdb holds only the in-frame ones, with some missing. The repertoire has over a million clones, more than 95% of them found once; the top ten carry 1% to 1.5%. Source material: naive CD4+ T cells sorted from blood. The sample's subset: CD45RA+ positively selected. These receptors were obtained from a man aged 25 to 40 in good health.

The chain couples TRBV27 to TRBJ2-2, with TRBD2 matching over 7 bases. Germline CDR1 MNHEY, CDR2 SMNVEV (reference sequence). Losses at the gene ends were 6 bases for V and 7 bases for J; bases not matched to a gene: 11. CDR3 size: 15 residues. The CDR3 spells CASRRLADVYGELFF. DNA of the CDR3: TGTGCCAGCAGAAGGCTAGCGGATGTCTACGGGGAGCTGTTTTTT.

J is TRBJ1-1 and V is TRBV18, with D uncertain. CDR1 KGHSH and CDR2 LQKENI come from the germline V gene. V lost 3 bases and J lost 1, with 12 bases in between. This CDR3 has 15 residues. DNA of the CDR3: TGTGCCAGCTCACCCCTCGGAGCGAAGAACACTGAAGCTTTCTTT. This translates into CASSPLGAKNTEAFF. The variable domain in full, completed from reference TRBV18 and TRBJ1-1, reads NAGVMQNPRHLVRRRGQEARLRCSPMKGHSHVYWYRQLPEEGLKFMVYLQKENIIDESGMPKERFSAEFPKEGPSILRIQQVVRGDSAAYFCASSPLGAKNTEAFFGQGTRLTVV.

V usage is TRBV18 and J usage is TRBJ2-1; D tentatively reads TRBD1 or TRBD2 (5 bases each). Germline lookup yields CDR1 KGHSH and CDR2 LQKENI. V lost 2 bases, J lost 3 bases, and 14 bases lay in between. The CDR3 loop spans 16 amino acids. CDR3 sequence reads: CASSPEGPTNYNEQFF. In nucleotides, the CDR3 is TGTGCCAGCTCACCAGAGGGGCCCACTAACTACAATGAGCAGTTCTTC.

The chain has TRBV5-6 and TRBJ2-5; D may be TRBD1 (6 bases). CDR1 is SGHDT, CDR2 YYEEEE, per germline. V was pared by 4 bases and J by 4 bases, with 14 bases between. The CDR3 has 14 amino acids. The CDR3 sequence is CASSQKTGSETQYF. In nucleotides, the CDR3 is TGTGCCAGCAGCCAAAAGACAGGTTCAGAGACCCAGTACTTC.

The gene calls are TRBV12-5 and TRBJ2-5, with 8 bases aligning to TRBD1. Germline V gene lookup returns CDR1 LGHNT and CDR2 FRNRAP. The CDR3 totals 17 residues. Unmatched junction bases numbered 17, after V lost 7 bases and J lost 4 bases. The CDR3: CASAQWTGIRGGETQYF. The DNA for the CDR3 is TGTGCTAGTGCCCAATGGACAGGGATTCGAGGAGGAGAGACCCAGTACTTC.

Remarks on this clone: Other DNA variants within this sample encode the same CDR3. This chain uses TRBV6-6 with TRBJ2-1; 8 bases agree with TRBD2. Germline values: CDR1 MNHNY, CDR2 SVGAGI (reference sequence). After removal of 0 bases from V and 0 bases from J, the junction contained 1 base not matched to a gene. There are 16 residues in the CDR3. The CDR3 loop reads CASSYSSGSSYNEQFF. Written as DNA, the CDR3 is TGTGCCAGCAGTTACTCGAGCGGGAGCTCCTACAATGAGCAGTTCTTC.

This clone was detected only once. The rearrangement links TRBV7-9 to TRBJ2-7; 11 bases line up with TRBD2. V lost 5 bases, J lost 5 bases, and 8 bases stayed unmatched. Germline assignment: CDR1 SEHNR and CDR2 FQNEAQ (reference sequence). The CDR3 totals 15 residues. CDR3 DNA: TGTGCCAGCAGCCAAACTAGCGGGAGAATCCACGAGCAGTACTTC. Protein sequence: CASSQTSGRIHEQYF.

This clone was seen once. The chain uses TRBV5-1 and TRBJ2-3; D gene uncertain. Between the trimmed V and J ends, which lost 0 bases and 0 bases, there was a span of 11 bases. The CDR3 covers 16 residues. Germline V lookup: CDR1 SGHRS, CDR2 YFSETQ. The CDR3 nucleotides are TGCGCCAGCAGCTTGGAACAGCCCGCTAGCACAGATACGCAGTATTTT. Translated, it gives CASSLEQPASTDTQYF.

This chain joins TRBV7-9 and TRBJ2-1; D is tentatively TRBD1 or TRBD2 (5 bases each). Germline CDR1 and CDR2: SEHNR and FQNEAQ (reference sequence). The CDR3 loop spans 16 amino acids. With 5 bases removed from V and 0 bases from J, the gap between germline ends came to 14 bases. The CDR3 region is CASSPAGTSSYNEQFF. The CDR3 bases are TGTGCCAGCAGCCCAGCCGGGACGAGCTCCTACAATGAGCAGTTCTTC.